Shown below are 20 T cell receptor beta chains from a single sample sequenced in a study of regulatory T cells in long-lasting Graves disease. Time point specified: persistent/refractory GD, antithyroid drugs over 5 years with positive TRAb. PBMC-extracted RNA yielded the TCR library. Both iRepertoire HTBI primers and Arm-PCR of CDR3 regions were used to build the TCR beta libraries. TCRdb itself ran the multiplex PCR reads through MiXCR, one entry per CDR3 protein. The sample lists around 340,000 distinct CDR3 sequences, about 19% seen once, with 25% to 35% in the top ten. The sequencing used peripheral blood mononuclear cells (PBMCs), collected when the disease was refractory, from a patient treated with antithyroid drugs. The receptors here all came from a female donor with Graves disease.

At least ten counts were recorded for this clonotype. The DNA of the CDR3 is TGTGCCAGCAGCTTAGCTGGGAAAGAGACCCAGTACTTC. Residues: CASSLAGKETQYF. V is TRBV7-9 and J is TRBJ2-5; D unresolved. The CDR3 covers 13 residues. The germline V gene has CDR1 SEHNR and CDR2 FQNEAQ (reference sequence). V was pared by 0 bases and J by 3 bases, with 5 bases between.

The rearrangement joins TRBV19 to TRBJ1-5; no clear D gene. Trimming pared 5 bases from V and 5 bases from J, leaving 19 bases between. The CDR3 contains 16 residues. CDR1 is LNHDA, CDR2 SQIVND, per germline (reference sequence). In DNA, the CDR3 is TGTGCCAGTAGTCCTCGCGCGGGGAGGTTGGATCAGCCCCAGCATTTT. Protein: CASSPRAGRLDQPQHF.

This clonotype is a singleton in its sample. This sequence joins TRBV4-1 and TRBJ1-5, with 7 bases aligning to TRBD1. From germline, CDR1 is MGHRA and CDR2 YSYEKL. The CDR3 runs to 15 residues. The ends lost 1 base at V and 6 bases at J; junction bases unmatched: 6. The chain's CDR3 is CASSQGQGSSQPQHF. For the CDR3, the DNA is TGCGCCAGCAGCCAAGGACAGGGATCCAGTCAGCCCCAGCATTTT.

The rearrangement links TRBV5-5 to TRBJ2-1; the D gene could be TRBD1 or TRBD2 (5 bases each). Germline loops: CDR1 SGHKS, CDR2 YYEKEE (reference sequence). Trimming removed 3 bases from V and 2 bases from J, with 18 bases in between. CDR3 size: 17 residues. CDR3 nucleotides: TGTGCCAGCAGCTCGGCTGTACAGGACTTCACCTACAATGAGCAGTTCTTC. It is translated as CASSSAVQDFTYNEQFF.

This chain joins TRBV19 and TRBJ1-1; 10 positions agree with TRBD1. Germline V gene data show CDR1 as LNHDA and CDR2 as SQIVND (reference sequence). V lost 6 bases to trimming and J lost 3 bases; unmatched junction nucleotides: 7. The CDR3 is made up of 15 amino acids. In DNA, the CDR3 is TGTGCCAGTAGCGACTTCGGACAGGGGGACACTGAAGCTTTCTTT. Protein sequence: CASSDFGQGDTEAFF. The full variable domain, completed using reference TRBV19 and TRBJ1-1, is DGGITQSPKYLFRKEGQNVTLSCEQNLNHDAMYWYRQDPGQGLRLIYYSQIVNDFQKGDIAEGYSVSREKKESFPLTVTSAQKNPTAFYLCASSDFGQGDTEAFFGQGTRLTVV.

This clonotype has ten or more counts. The chain uses TRBV28 and TRBJ1-1; D not resolved. V was trimmed by 1 base and J by 1 base, leaving 7 bases between them. There are 14 residues in the CDR3. Germline assignment: CDR1 MDHEN and CDR2 SYDVKM. The CDR3 protein is CASSLFSSNTEAFF. The CDR3 bases are TGTGCCAGCAGTTTATTTTCCTCGAACACTGAAGCTTTCTTT.

The chain combines TRBV12-3 or TRBV12-4 with TRBJ2-2, with D uncertain. V was cut by 3 bases and J by 0 bases, with 5 bases left in between. The CDR3 contains 14 residues. In DNA, the CDR3 is TGTGCCAGCAGTTTGTCGACGAACACCGGGGAGCTGTTTTTT. This encodes CASSLSTNTGELFF.

This clonotype was seen more than once but under ten times. The V and J genes are TRBV7-9 and TRBJ1-2; TRBD1 is a possible D gene (5 bases). Germline V gives CDR1 SEHNR, CDR2 FQNEAQ (reference sequence). The length of the CDR3 is 16 residues. V gave up 4 bases and J gave up 0 bases, with 15 bases separating them. CDR3 protein: CASSSSRAGPNYGYTF. The CDR3 region has the DNA TGTGCCAGCAGCTCGAGCCGGGCGGGACCTAACTATGGCTACACCTTC.

This clonotype has at least ten counts. This rearrangement joins TRBV12-3 or TRBV12-4 to TRBJ2-5, with 7 bases matching TRBD1. The V and J ends lost 11 bases and 4 bases, in that order; junction bases with no gene match: 13. This CDR3 contains 14 residues. Written as DNA, the CDR3 is TGTGCCGGATTCGGGACAGATTATGGAGAGACCCAGTACTTC. Translation: CAGFGTDYGETQYF.

This clonotype occurred many times. This rearrangement joins TRBV6-5 to TRBJ2-5; no clear D. Germline V gene data show CDR1 as MNHEY and CDR2 as SVGAGI. V lost 0 bases, J lost 4 bases, and 9 bases lay in between. This CDR3 is 14 amino acids long. The CDR3 region is CASSYSRSRETQYF. The CDR3 DNA is TGTGCCAGCAGTTACTCCAGGTCCCGAGAGACCCAGTACTTC.

There are a few counts of this clonotype. The DNA for the CDR3 is TGTGCCTGGAGTGTCAGTGAGCAGTTCTTC. Translated, it gives CAWSVSEQFF. The chain uses TRBV30 and TRBJ2-1; D remains ambiguous. The CDR3 totals 10 residues. Germline CDR1 GTSNPN, CDR2 SVGIG (reference sequence). V lost 0 bases, J lost 9 bases, and 3 bases lay in between.

At least ten counts were recorded for this clonotype. The gene calls are TRBV6-1 and TRBJ2-5; TRBD1 matches at 11 bases. CDR1 is MNHNS, CDR2 SASEGT, per germline. Unmatched junction bases numbered 5, after V lost 6 bases and J lost 5 bases. There are 14 residues in the CDR3. The CDR3 protein is CASRGQGVWETQYF. CDR3 DNA sequence: TGTGCCAGCAGGGGACAGGGGGTATGGGAGACCCAGTACTTC.

This clonotype was picked up many times. The genes are TRBV2 and TRBJ1-2, with unresolved D. Trimming shortened V by 4 bases and J by 2 bases, and 14 bases separated the two germline ends. Germline lookup yields CDR1 SNHLY and CDR2 FYNNEI. The CDR3 consists of 15 residues. The CDR3 protein is CASSGGSLRNYGYTF. The CDR3 coding sequence is TGTGCCAGCAGTGGGGGAAGTCTCAGGAACTATGGCTACACCTTC.

There are many counts of this clonotype. The V call is TRBV6-1, the J call TRBJ2-5; TRBD1 might be the D (6 bases). The CDR3 has 16 amino acids. V was trimmed by 1 base and J by 5 bases, leaving 17 bases between them. Germline values: CDR1 MNHNS, CDR2 SASEGT. DNA for the CDR3: TGTGCCAGCAGTGAAGAGGGCAGGGGAGAGGTGGAGACCCAGTACTTC. Translation: CASSEEGRGEVETQYF.

The chain combines TRBV6-1 with TRBJ1-1; TRBD1 is a possible D gene (5 bases). Deletions cut 6 bases from V and 7 bases from J, with 15 bases between. Germline V CDR1 and CDR2: MNHNS, SASEGT. The CDR3 runs to 13 residues. CDR3 bases: TGTGCCAGCAGGCCCGGGGCCTACCTTGAAGCTTTCTTT. Its translation: CASRPGAYLEAFF.

This clonotype was counted ten times or more. V and J are TRBV6-1 and TRBJ1-4; TRBD1 is a possible D gene (5 bases). V lost 7 bases, J lost 4 bases, and 19 bases lay in between. Per germline, CDR1 MNHNS and CDR2 SASEGT. CDR3 length equals 16 residues. CDR3 sequence reads: CASTSARDSLNEKLFF. In DNA form, the CDR3 reads TGTGCCAGCACCTCCGCGCGTGACAGCCTTAATGAAAAACTGTTTTTT.

This clonotype was found a few times. The chain combines TRBV19 with TRBJ1-1; TRBD1 agrees at 11 bases. CDR1 LNHDA and CDR2 SQIVND come from the germline V gene (reference sequence). The CDR3 runs 17 residues. Germline trimming cut 6 bases from V and 0 bases from J; bases unmatched to any gene: 9. CDR3 sequence reads: CASRIFPGQGVNTEAFF. The CDR3 nucleotides are TGTGCCAGTAGAATTTTCCCGGGACAGGGGGTGAACACTGAAGCTTTCTTT.

This clonotype occurred many times. In nucleotides, the CDR3 is TGTGCCAGCAGCGCCACAGGGGAGACCCAGTACTTC. Translation: CASSATGETQYF. The chain is built from TRBV2 and TRBJ2-5; D may be TRBD1 (6 bases). V lost 6 bases and J 5 bases, leaving 10 bases between the germline ends. Germline loops: CDR1 SNHLY, CDR2 FYNNEI. The CDR3 is 12 residues long.

The chain is built from TRBV7-9 and TRBJ1-1; 10 bases match TRBD1. The CDR3 spans 14 residues. Trimming at V came to 5 bases and at J to 5 bases, leaving 5 bases not matched to a gene. CDR1 is SEHNR, CDR2 FQNEAQ, per germline (reference sequence). The CDR3 sequence is CASSVRDRGTEAFF. As DNA, the CDR3 is TGTGCCAGCAGCGTCCGGGACAGGGGTACTGAAGCTTTCTTT. Supplemented by reference TRBV7-9 and TRBJ1-1, the full variable domain reads DTGVSQNPRHKITKRGQNVTFRCDPISEHNRLYWYRQTLGQGPEFLTYFQNEAQLEKSRLLSDRFSAERPKGSFSTLEIQRTEQGDSAMYLCASSVRDRGTEAFFGQGTRLTVV.

The chain uses TRBV7-8 and TRBJ1-5; no definite D call. The ends were cut back, 0 bases at V and 7 bases at J, with 10 bases in the middle. Germline values: CDR1 SGHVS, CDR2 FQNEAQ. This CDR3 spans 14 amino acids. CDR3 sequence: CASSLAPAGQPQHF. The CDR3 DNA reads TGTGCCAGCAGCTTAGCTCCAGCTGGGCAGCCCCAGCATTTT.